Detailed here is one T cell receptor beta chain. At the DNA level, this CDR3 is encoded by other sequences in the same sample as well. The table came from immunoSEQ multiplex PCR; TCRdb's copy has only in-frame clones and leaves some out. The data hold about 310,000 clones, with 85% to 90% observed a single time. The CDR3 sequence is 17 residues long. The germline V gene has CDR1 SGHDT and CDR2 YYEEEE. Trimming removed 0 bases at V and 4 bases at J, with 14 bases between. The data were taken from a study of blood T cell repertoires in COVID-19. Overall study context: Sites across the United States, Italy and Spain contributed samples from acute and convalescent COVID-19.

Seattle's cohort entered during active infection and was followed longitudinally. Input material: peripheral blood. V usage is TRBV5-6 and J usage is TRBJ2-6; D is perhaps TRBD1 (6 bases). The receptor was isolated from a woman aged 40-49 years with COVID-19, enrolled during active disease. The DNA for the CDR3 is TGTGCCAGCAGCTTGGTACAGGGAACCTCCGGGGCCAACGTCCTGACTTTC. Translation gives CASSLVQGTSGANVLTF.